A selection of T cell receptor beta chains follows, all from one sample in a study of regulatory and conventional T cells in breast cancer. TCRdb analysed the PCR reads with MiXCR anew, one entry per CDR3 protein. The profile covers 15,000 or so distinct CDR3 sequences, with more than 30% appearing a single time and around 1.5% taken by the ten largest. The specimen sequenced was conventional T cells from blood. The receptors here all came from a female donor in good health. Each CDR3 is given with its conserved first and last residue. D genes are given only for firm matches. Not every row has a clone size; where given, it reads once, few, many or a size class.

>few|TRBD1|TRBV28|TRBJ1-2
TGTGCCAGCAGTTTTAATGACGGGACAGGGGCCGGTCGGGGCTACACCTTC
CASSFNDGTGAGRGYTF
>few|.|TRBV19|TRBJ1-2
TGTGCCAGTAGTATAAATCCAGGGGTTGACTATGGCTACACCTTC
CASSINPGVDYGYTF
>few|TRBD1|TRBV5-1|TRBJ2-7
TGCGCCAGCAGCTTGAACAGGGGAGTAACAGACGAGCAGTACTTC
CASSLNRGVTDEQYF
>.|.|TRBV12-3/TRBV12-4|TRBJ2-3
TGTGCCAGCAGTTCAGACTCGTACTTCACAGATACGCAGTATTTT
CASSSDSYFTDTQYF
>few|.|TRBV28|TRBJ2-7
TGTGCCAGCAGAGAACTGACAGGTACCTACGAGCAGCACTTC
CASRELTGTYEQHF
>.|.|TRBV5-1|TRBJ2-3
TGCGCCAGCAGCTTGCCAGCGGTTGGCACAGATACGCAGTATTTT
CASSLPAVGTDTQYF
>medium-sized|.|TRBV3-1|TRBJ2-1
TGTGCCAGCAGCCAAGAATCCTGGCGGGGAGCGTACAATGAGCAGTTCTTC
CASSQESWRGAYNEQFF
>.|.|TRBV7-6|TRBJ2-7
TGTGCCAGCAGCCCACAAATAGCTCGGACAGAGTATTACGAGCAGTACTTC
CASSPQIARTEYYEQYF
>many|.|TRBV20-1|TRBJ2-2
TGCAGTGCTAGAAACCTTCCCGGGGAGCTGTTTTTT
CSARNLPGELFF
>.|.|TRBV19|TRBJ2-4
TGTGCCAGTACCCCGCAGGGAAAAAACATTCAGTACTTC
CASTPQGKNIQYF
>.|.|TRBV7-9|TRBJ2-1
TGTGCCAGCAGCTTAGCGTGGTCTAGCAATAACAATGAGCAGTTCTTC
CASSLAWSSNNNEQFF
>.|TRBD2|TRBV7-2|TRBJ2-3
TGTGCCAGCAGCCCTCGAATTAGCGGGGGGAACGCAGATACGCAGTATTTT
CASSPRISGGNADTQYF
>.|.|TRBV4-1|TRBJ1-3
TGCGCCAGCAGCCATGGGGCCCGCTCCTCTGGAAACACCATATATTTT
CASSHGARSSGNTIYF
>.|.|TRBV11-1|TRBJ1-2
TGTGCCAGCAGCCCAGGGGACCCTAACTATGGCTACACCTTC
CASSPGDPNYGYTF
>.|.|TRBV12-3/TRBV12-4|TRBJ2-1
TGTGCCAGCAGTTTCGGAGCGACCAGCTCCTACAATGAGCAGTTCTTC
CASSFGATSSYNEQFF
>medium-sized|.|TRBV28|TRBJ2-3
TGTGCCAGCAGTCGGACAGATACGCAGTATTTT
CASSRTDTQYF
>few|TRBD1|TRBV7-2|TRBJ2-7
TGTGCCAGCAGCTTAGTGACAGGGGGCGATTACGAGCAGTACTTC
CASSLVTGGDYEQYF
>few|.|TRBV25-1|TRBJ1-1
TGTGCCAGCAGTGAATCCCTCGGGACGACGGCTGAAGCTTTCTTT
CASSESLGTTAEAFF
>.|.|TRBV7-8|TRBJ1-1
TGTGCCAGCAGCACGTCACCAAATAAAAACACTGAAGCTTTCTTT
CASSTSPNKNTEAFF
>.|.|TRBV20-1|TRBJ1-4
TGCAGTGCTAGATCGGGGAAACATGAAAAACTGTTTTTT
CSARSGKHEKLFF
>few|.|TRBV29-1|TRBJ1-5
TGCAGCGTTGGTTCAGGGCCTGGTCAGCCCCAGCATTTT
CSVGSGPGQPQHF
>.|.|TRBV7-9|TRBJ1-6
TGTGCCAGCAGCTCCCCGCATTCACCCCTCCACTTT
CASSSPHSPLHF
>.|TRBD1|TRBV4-1|TRBJ2-7
TGCGCCAGCAGCCAGTTTCCCCGGGACAGGAGCTACGAGCAGTACTTC
CASSQFPRDRSYEQYF
>.|.|TRBV28|TRBJ1-2
TGTGCCAGCAGTCAGGCCCGGGACGTCTATGGCTACACCTTC
CASSQARDVYGYTF
>.|.|TRBV18|TRBJ1-2
TGTACCAGCTCACCGGACAGTAACTATGGCTACACCTTC
CTSSPDSNYGYTF
>.|.|TRBV6-1|TRBJ2-3
TGTGCCAGCAGTTCCGTTTCGACGCAGTATTTT
CASSSVSTQYF
>medium-sized|.|TRBV29-1|TRBJ1-1
TGCAGCGTTCGCCGGAACACTGAAGCTTTCTTT
CSVRRNTEAFF
>.|.|TRBV5-4|TRBJ2-1
TGTGCCAGCGGCTCCACCGATAGCAATGAGCAGTTCTTC
CASGSTDSNEQFF
>.|.|TRBV7-3|TRBJ2-5
TGTGCCAGCAGCTTGGGACCCGCTGGACAGACCCAGTACTTC
CASSLGPAGQTQYF
>.|.|TRBV19|TRBJ2-7
TGTGCCAGTAGTAACCCCCCGGCCGCCCACGAGCAGTACTTC
CASSNPPAAHEQYF
>.|TRBD1|TRBV10-3|TRBJ2-3
TGTGCCATCAGTCCGAGGGACAGTTCGGGCACAGATACGCAGTATTTT
CAISPRDSSGTDTQYF